Shown below are 14 T cell receptor beta chains from a single sample sequenced in a study of OX40 agonist ivuxolimab in advanced cancers. Repertoires were generated with immunoSEQ multiplex PCR, while TCRdb's copy carries only in-frame clones and drops some. This table holds tens of thousands of clones, 75% to 90% found once. Sequencing was performed on CD4+ or CD8+ T cells sorted from blood, taken in a trial of the OX40 agonist ivuxolimab. These receptors were collected from an adult with an advanced solid tumor such as melanoma, head and neck, liver or kidney cancer.

The gene calls are TRBV4-3 and TRBJ2-5; TRBD2 aligns across 7 bases. The CDR3 runs 15 residues. Per the germline V gene, CDR1 is LGHNA and CDR2 is YSLEER. V trimming: 6 bases; J trimming: 3 bases; junction bases outside the gene matches: 10. CDR3 in amino acids: CASRRGMGVEETQYF. The DNA for the CDR3 is TGCGCCAGCAGGCGGGGGATGGGGGTTGAAGAGACCCAGTACTTC.

The CDR3 sequence is CASSLEGYTGELFF. In nucleotides, the CDR3 is TGTGCCAGCAGCTTGGAGGGGTACACCGGGGAGCTGTTTTTT. This chain links TRBV7-9 with TRBJ2-2; the D gene is possibly TRBD2 (6 bases). CDR3 length: 14 residues. CDR1 is SEHNR, CDR2 FQNEAQ, per germline (reference sequence). Deletions cut 3 bases from V and 3 bases from J, with 8 bases between.

The chain uses TRBV5-1 and TRBJ1-5, with 9 bases aligning to TRBD1. Looked up from germline, CDR1 is SGHRS and CDR2 is YFSETQ. The CDR3 extends over 15 amino acids. V was pared by 0 bases and J by 4 bases, with 2 bases of the junction left unmatched. As DNA, the CDR3 is TGCGCCAGCAGCTTGGGGGGACAGGGAAATCAGCCCCAGCATTTT. It is translated as CASSLGGQGNQPQHF. Looking up the rest from reference TRBV5-1 and TRBJ1-5 gives the full variable domain: KAGVTQTPRYLIKTRGQQVTLSCSPISGHRSVSWYQQTPGQGLQFLFEYFSETQRNKGNFPGRFSGRQFSNSRSEMNVSTLELGDSALYLCASSLGGQGNQPQHFGDGTRLSIL.

This clone was detected once. The chain has TRBV7-6 and TRBJ1-2; 9 positions match TRBD1. The ends lost 3 bases at V and 7 bases at J; junction bases unmatched: 3. The germline gives CDR1 SGHVS, CDR2 FNYEAQ. The CDR3 has 13 amino acids. The DNA for the CDR3 is TGTGCCAGCAGCTTCGGGACAGGGTCTGGCTACACCTTC. Protein sequence: CASSFGTGSGYTF.

V gene TRBV7-9 combines with J gene TRBJ2-1; D ambiguous. Per germline, CDR1 SEHNR and CDR2 FQNEAQ (reference sequence). Trimming stripped 5 bases from V and 8 bases from J, with 10 bases between. The CDR3 runs 12 residues. CDR3 nucleotides: TGTGCCAGCAGCCGGTTGGTCCATGAGCAGTTCTTC. Amino acid sequence: CASSRLVHEQFF.

The chain joins TRBV4-3 to TRBJ2-7; perhaps TRBD1 as D (5 bases). V lost 1 base, J lost 2 bases, and 12 bases lay in between. CDR3 length: 15 residues. CDR1 is LGHNA and CDR2 is YSLEER in the germline V gene. The CDR3 is CASSQGQGGTYEQYF. For the CDR3, the DNA is TGCGCCAGCAGCCAAGGCCAGGGCGGAACCTACGAGCAGTACTTC.

This rearrangement joins TRBV19 to TRBJ2-7; TRBD2 is a possible D gene (6 bases). The CDR3 covers 15 residues. Germline V gene data show CDR1 as LNHDA and CDR2 as SQIVND (reference sequence). The V end was cut by 6 bases, the J end by 0 bases, with 15 bases between. CDR3 nucleotide sequence: TGTGCCAGTAGCCTGGATGCGGGACGCTCCTACGAGCAGTACTTC. Translating it yields CASSLDAGRSYEQYF.

This chain uses TRBV30 with TRBJ1-1, with TRBD1 identical over 8 bases. CDR1 is GTSNPN and CDR2 is SVGIG in the germline V gene (reference sequence). J gave up 2 bases and V 0 bases, and 8 bases lay outside the gene matches. The CDR3 length is 16 residues. The CDR3 loop reads CAWSVEAGGVNTEAFF. As DNA, the CDR3 is TGTGCCTGGAGTGTGGAAGCAGGGGGCGTTAACACTGAAGCTTTCTTT.

The chain employs TRBV19 and TRBJ1-1, with 7 bases identical to TRBD1. There are 12 residues in the CDR3. The germline V gene has CDR1 LNHDA and CDR2 SQIVND (reference sequence). Trimming removed 5 bases from V and 5 bases from J; junction bases left unmatched: 2. The CDR3: CASSQGGTEAFF. The DNA of the CDR3 is TGTGCCAGTAGTCAGGGGGGGACTGAAGCTTTCTTT.

DNA for the CDR3: TGTGCCAGCAGTTCCGCTTCAACCCTAAGCGATGAGCAGTTCTTC. Translation: CASSSASTLSDEQFF. The chain employs TRBV6-5 and TRBJ2-1; D gene ambiguous. V lost 4 bases, J lost 8 bases, and 18 bases lay in between. Germline V gene sequence: CDR1 MNHEY, CDR2 SVGAGI. The CDR3 consists of 15 residues.

The J gene is TRBJ2-1, the V gene TRBV19; the D is unclear. CDR1 is LNHDA, CDR2 SQIVND, per germline (reference sequence). Trimming removed 4 bases from V and 3 bases from J, with 22 bases in between. The CDR3 contains 18 residues. In DNA, the CDR3 is TGTGCCAGTAGTACCGAAGTGAGACAAGTCTACCTCTACAATGAGCAGTTCTTC. As protein: CASSTEVRQVYLYNEQFF.

The chain joins TRBV5-4 to TRBJ2-2; D remains unclear. There are 15 residues in the CDR3. From germline, CDR1 is SGHNT and CDR2 YYREEE (reference sequence). The V end lost 2 bases, the J end lost 5 bases, and 13 bases lay between the germline ends. The CDR3 DNA reads TGTGCCAGCAGCTTTCTTGGTCGTGGGACCGGGGAGCTGTTTTTT. Its translation is CASSFLGRGTGELFF. The complete variable domain, with remaining parts taken from reference TRBV5-4 and TRBJ2-2, reads ETGVTQSPTHLIKTRGQQVTLRCSSQSGHNTVSWYQQALGQGPQFIFQYYREEENGRGNFPPRFSGLQFPNYSSELNVNALELDDSALYLCASSFLGRGTGELFFGEGSRLTVL.

In the case of this clone: The junction departs from germline at one end; a sequencing error may be responsible. The chain joins TRBV27 to TRBJ1-4; TRBD1 agrees at 9 bases. The germline V gene encodes CDR1 MNHEY and CDR2 SMNVEV (reference sequence). This CDR3 region has 16 residues. The DNA of the CDR3 is TGTGCCAGCAGTTCGCGAACAGGGGGCCCTAACGAAAAACTGTTTTTT. Its translation is CASSSRTGGPNEKLFF.

The chain is built from TRBV7-2 and TRBJ2-7; D is unclear. CDR1 and CDR2 from the germline V gene are SGHTA and FQGNSA. The V end was cut by 5 bases, the J end by 4 bases, with 9 bases between. CDR3 size: 12 residues. The CDR3 reads CASSQDGYEQYF. CDR3 nucleotides: TGTGCCAGCAGCCAGGACGGGTACGAGCAGTACTTC.